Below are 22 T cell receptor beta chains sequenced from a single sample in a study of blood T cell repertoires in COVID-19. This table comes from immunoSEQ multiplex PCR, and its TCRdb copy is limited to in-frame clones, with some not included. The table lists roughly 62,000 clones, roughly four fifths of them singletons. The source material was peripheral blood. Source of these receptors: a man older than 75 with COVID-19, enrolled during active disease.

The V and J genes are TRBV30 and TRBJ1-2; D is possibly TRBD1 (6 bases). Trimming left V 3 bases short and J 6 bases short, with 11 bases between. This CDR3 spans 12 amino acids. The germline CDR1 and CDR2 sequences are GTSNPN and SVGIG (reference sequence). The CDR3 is CAWRMSGDGYTF. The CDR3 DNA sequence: TGTGCCTGGAGAATGTCAGGGGATGGCTACACCTTC.

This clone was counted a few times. The CDR3 spells CASSTRGDRAEAFF. CDR3 in DNA: TGTGCCAGTAGTACCCGCGGTGACAGGGCTGAAGCTTTCTTT. V usage is TRBV19 and J usage is TRBJ1-1; TRBD1 aligns across 7 bases. Germline trimming cut 4 bases from V and 6 bases from J; bases unmatched to any gene: 8. The CDR3 extends over 14 amino acids. The germline V gene encodes CDR1 LNHDA and CDR2 SQIVND (reference sequence).

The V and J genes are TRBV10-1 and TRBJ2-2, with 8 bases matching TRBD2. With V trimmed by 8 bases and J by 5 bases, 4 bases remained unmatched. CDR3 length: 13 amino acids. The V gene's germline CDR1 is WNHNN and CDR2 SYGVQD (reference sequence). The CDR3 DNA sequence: TGCGCCAGCGCGTCTAGCGGGACCGGGGAGCTGTTTTTT. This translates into CASASSGTGELFF.

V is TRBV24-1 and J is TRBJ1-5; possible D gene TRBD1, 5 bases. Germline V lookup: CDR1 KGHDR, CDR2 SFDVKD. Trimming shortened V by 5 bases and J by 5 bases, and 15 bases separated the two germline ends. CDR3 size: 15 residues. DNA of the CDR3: TGTGCCACCAGTGGCCGGGAGGGAGGGGATCAGCCCCAGCATTTT. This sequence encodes CATSGREGGDQPQHF.

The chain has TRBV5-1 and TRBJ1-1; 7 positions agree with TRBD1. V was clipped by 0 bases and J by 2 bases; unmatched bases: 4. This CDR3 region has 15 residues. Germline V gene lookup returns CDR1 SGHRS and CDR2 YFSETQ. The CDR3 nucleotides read TGCGCCAGCAGCTTGGAGGGGGCGCGAAACACTGAAGCTTTCTTT. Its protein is CASSLEGARNTEAFF.

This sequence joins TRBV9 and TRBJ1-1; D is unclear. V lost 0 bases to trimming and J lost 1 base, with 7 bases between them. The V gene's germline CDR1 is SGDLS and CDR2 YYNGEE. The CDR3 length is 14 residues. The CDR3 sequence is CASSVGHGNTEAFF. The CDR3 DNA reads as TGTGCCAGCAGCGTAGGTCACGGGAACACTGAAGCTTTCTTT. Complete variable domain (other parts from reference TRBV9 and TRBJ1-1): DSGVTQTPKHLITATGQRVTLRCSPRSGDLSVYWYQQSLDQGLQFLIQYYNGEERAKGNILERFSAQQFPDLHSELNLSSLELGDSALYFCASSVGHGNTEAFFGQGTRLTVV.

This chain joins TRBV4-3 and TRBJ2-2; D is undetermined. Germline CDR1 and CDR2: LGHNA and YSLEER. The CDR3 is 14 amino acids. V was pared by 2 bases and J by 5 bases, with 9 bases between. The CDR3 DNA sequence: TGCGCCAGCAGCCAACTACAGAGAACCGGGGAGCTGTTTTTT. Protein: CASSQLQRTGELFF.

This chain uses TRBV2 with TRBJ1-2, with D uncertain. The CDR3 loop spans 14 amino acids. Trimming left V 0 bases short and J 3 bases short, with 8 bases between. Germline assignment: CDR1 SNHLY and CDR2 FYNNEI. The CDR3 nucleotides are TGTGCCAGCAGTGAAGCGCCCAGGTACTATGGCTACACCTTC. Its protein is CASSEAPRYYGYTF.

This chain's CDR3 is CASSIVKNTEAFF. DNA of the CDR3: TGTGCCAGTAGTATAGTCAAGAACACTGAAGCTTTCTTT. This chain connects TRBV19 to TRBJ1-1; D is uncertain. The CDR3 spans 13 residues. V lost 1 base, J lost 1 base, and 4 bases lay in between. The germline gives CDR1 LNHDA, CDR2 SQIVND (reference sequence).

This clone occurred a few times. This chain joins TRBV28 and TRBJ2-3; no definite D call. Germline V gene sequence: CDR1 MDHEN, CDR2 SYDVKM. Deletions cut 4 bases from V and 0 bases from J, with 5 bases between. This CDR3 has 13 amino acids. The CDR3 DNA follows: TGTGCCAGCAGTTATCCTAGCACAGATACGCAGTATTTT. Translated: CASSYPSTDTQYF.

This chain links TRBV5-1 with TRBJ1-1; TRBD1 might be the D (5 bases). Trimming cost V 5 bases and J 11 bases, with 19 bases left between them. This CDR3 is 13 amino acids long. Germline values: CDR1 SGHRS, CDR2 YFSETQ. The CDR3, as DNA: TGCGCCAGCAGTTGGGACTTCACTGGTGCGGCTTTCTTT. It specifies CASSWDFTGAAFF.

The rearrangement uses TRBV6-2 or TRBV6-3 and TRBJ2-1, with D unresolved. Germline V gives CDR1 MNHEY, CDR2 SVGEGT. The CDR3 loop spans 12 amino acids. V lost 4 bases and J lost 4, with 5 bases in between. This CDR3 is CASSLNYNEQFF. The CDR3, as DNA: TGTGCCAGCAGTTTAAATTACAATGAGCAGTTCTTC.

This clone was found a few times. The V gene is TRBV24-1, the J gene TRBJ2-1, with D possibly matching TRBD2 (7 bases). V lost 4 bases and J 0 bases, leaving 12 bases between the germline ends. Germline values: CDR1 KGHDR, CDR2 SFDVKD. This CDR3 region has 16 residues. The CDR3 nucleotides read TGTGCCACCAGTGACCAAGGGGGGGGCTCCTACAATGAGCAGTTCTTC. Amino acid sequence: CATSDQGGGSYNEQFF.

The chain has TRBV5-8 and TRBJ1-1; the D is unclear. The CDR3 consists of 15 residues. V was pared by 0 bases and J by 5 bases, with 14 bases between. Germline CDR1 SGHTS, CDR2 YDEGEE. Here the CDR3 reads CASSLVGNRPTEAFF. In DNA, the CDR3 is TGTGCCAGCAGCTTGGTGGGCAACCGTCCGACTGAAGCTTTCTTT. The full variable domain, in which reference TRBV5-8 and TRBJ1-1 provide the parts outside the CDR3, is EAGVTQSPTHLIKTRGQQATLRCSPISGHTSVYWYQQALGLGLQFLLWYDEGEERNRGNFPPRFSGRQFPNYSSELNVNALELEDSALYLCASSLVGNRPTEAFFGQGTRLTVV.

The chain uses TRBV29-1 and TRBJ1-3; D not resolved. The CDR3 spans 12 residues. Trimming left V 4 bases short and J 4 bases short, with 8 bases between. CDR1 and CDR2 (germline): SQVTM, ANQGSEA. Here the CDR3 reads CSVVGRGNTIYF. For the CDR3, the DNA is TGCAGCGTTGTGGGCCGAGGAAACACCATATATTTT.

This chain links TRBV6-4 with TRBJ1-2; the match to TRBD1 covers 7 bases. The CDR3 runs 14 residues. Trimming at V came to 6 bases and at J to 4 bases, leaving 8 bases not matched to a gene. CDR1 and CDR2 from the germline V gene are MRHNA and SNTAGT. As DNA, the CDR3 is TGTGCCAGCAGACAGACAGGGTCGGCCTATGGCTACACCTTC. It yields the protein CASRQTGSAYGYTF.

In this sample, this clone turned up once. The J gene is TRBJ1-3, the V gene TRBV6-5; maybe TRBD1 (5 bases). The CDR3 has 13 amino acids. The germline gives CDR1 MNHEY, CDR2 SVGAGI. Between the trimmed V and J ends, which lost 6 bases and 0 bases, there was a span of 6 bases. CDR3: CASRQVSGNTIYF. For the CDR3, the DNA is TGTGCCAGCAGACAGGTCTCTGGAAACACCATATATTTT.

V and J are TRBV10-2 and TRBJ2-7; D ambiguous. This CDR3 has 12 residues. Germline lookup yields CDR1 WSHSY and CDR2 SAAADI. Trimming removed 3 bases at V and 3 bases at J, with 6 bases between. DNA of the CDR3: TGCGCCAGCAGTGACGCCGGCTACGAGCAGTACGTC. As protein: CASSDAGYEQYV.

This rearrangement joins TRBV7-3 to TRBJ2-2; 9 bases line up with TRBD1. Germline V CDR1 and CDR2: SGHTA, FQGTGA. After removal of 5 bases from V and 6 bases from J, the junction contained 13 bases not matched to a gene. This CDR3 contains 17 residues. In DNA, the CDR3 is TGTGCCAGCAGCCTTTGGACAGGGGTTTTGGCGTCCGGGGAGCTGTTTTTT. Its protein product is CASSLWTGVLASGELFF.

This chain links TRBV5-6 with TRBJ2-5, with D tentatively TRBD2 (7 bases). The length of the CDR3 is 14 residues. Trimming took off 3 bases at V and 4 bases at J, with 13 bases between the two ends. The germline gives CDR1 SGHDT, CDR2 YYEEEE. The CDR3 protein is CASSSRGGLETQYF. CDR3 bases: TGTGCCAGCAGCTCGAGGGGGGGCCTAGAGACCCAGTACTTC.

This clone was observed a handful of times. The DNA for the CDR3 is TGCGCCAGCAGCTTGGGGACAGGGGGCGCGGCAAAACTGTTTTTT. This encodes CASSLGTGGAAKLFF. The chain combines TRBV5-1 with TRBJ1-4; 11 bases are shared with TRBD1. The germline V gene encodes CDR1 SGHRS and CDR2 YFSETQ. V gave up 0 bases and J gave up 10 bases; unmatched junction bases: 5. There are 15 residues in the CDR3.

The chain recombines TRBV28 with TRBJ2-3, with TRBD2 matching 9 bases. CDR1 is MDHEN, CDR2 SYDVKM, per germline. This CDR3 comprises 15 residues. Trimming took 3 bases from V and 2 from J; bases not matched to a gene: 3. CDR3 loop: CASSFLAGTTDTQYF. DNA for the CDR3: TGTGCCAGCAGTTTCCTAGCGGGGACCACAGATACGCAGTATTTT.